One TCR beta chain is described in this entry. This sample was taken from a study of blood T cell repertoires in COVID-19. Study summary: The United States, Italy and Spain were the sources of the acute and convalescent COVID-19 samples. Sources were T cells, B-cell-depleted T cells, or PBMCs; the material itself was cDNA or gDNA.

With 5 bases removed from V and 4 bases from J, the gap between germline ends came to 12 bases. Germline lookup yields CDR1 MDHEN and CDR2 SYDVKM. CDR3 length: 13 amino acids. As processed by the authors: The assay estimated nucleated cells by amplifying reference gene primers. Produced via immunoSEQ multiplex PCR; TCRdb's table is partial and in-frame only. That table furnishes V, J and clone size, whereas the DNA furnished D and trimming. The data contain approximately 190,000 clones, about 85% of them singletons. The source material was peripheral blood. The clonotype originates from a man in his sixties with active or convalescent COVID-19. The genes are TRBV28 and TRBJ2-7; tentative D call: TRBD1 (6 bases). In DNA, the CDR3 is TGTGCCAGCAGTCCTGGACAGACGTACGAGCAGTACTTC. Translation gives CASSPGQTYEQYF.